The 3 T cell receptor beta chains below all came from one sample that was sequenced in a study of CD8 T cells in ankylosing spondylitis (dated 2017 in TCRdb). The receptor library was made with 5' RACE. TCRdb lists the instrument as Illumina HiSeq 2500. TCRdb redid the processing of the public reads, applying fastp at Q25 and MiXCR, and retained in-frame beta chains. Each CDR3 protein gets just one entry, which takes the most common genes and DNA from the rows behind it. This sample is represented by some 180,000 distinct CDR3 sequences; roughly 20% of them were singletons. Roughly 4.5% of the sample comes from the top ten. The specimen sequenced was blood, either unsorted or a sorted T cell fraction (not recorded which). The receptors were sampled from a male donor between 10 and 30 years old with ankylosing spondylitis or in good health (not recorded which). Donor details come from another sample of the same person, matched by shared clones.

This clonotype has at least ten counts. This chain's CDR3 is CASAQGNEKLFF. The CDR3 DNA reads as TGTGCCAGCGCGCAGGGTAATGAAAAACTGTTTTTT. This chain joins TRBV25-1 and TRBJ1-4, with D perhaps matching TRBD1 (5 bases). This CDR3 is built from 12 residues. Germline assignment: CDR1 MGHDK and CDR2 SYGVNS. V was clipped by 8 bases and J by 4 bases, with 8 bases between them.

The chain is built from TRBV6-1 and TRBJ2-1, with D possibly called TRBD1 or TRBD2 (5 bases each). From germline, CDR1 is MNHNS and CDR2 SASEGT. The CDR3 totals 18 residues. Trimming removed 5 bases from V and 1 base from J, with 21 bases in between. This chain's CDR3 is CASSPPGRGVPSYNEQFF. The CDR3 region has the DNA TGTGCCAGCAGTCCACCGGGACGGGGAGTCCCGTCCTACAATGAGCAGTTCTTC.

V gene TRBV18 combines with J gene TRBJ2-7; D gene ambiguous. The CDR3 spans 15 residues. Germline assignment: CDR1 KGHSH and CDR2 LQKENI. The V end lost 1 base, the J end lost 0 bases, and 10 bases lay between the germline ends. DNA for the CDR3: TGTGCCAGCTCACCACGAACCCCAAGCTCCTACGAGCAGTACTTC. Translating gives CASSPRTPSSYEQYF.